These 14 T cell receptor beta chains came from one sample sequenced in a study of blood T cell repertoires in COVID-19. Assay used: immunoSEQ multiplex PCR; TCRdb lists only in-frame clones, some missing. The sample gives roughly 68,000 clones, around 90% of which show up once; roughly 6.2% is in the top ten. The sequenced sample was peripheral blood. The source is a woman older than 75 with active COVID-19.

The rearrangement joins TRBV5-4 to TRBJ1-6; D ambiguous. Germline V gene lookup returns CDR1 SGHNT and CDR2 YYREEE (reference sequence). The V end was cut by 0 bases, the J end by 10 bases, with 14 bases between. This CDR3 spans 15 amino acids. CDR3 coding DNA: TGTGCCAGCAGCTTGGAAGTTGGAACAGAGTCACCCCTCCACTTT. It codes for CASSLEVGTESPLHF.

This sequence joins TRBV27 and TRBJ1-1, with TRBD1 identical over 7 bases. Germline CDR1 is MNHEY and CDR2 is SMNVEV (reference sequence). CDR3 length equals 14 residues. J gave up 3 bases and V 7 bases, and 8 bases lay outside the gene matches. The DNA for the CDR3 is TGTGCCAGCAAGGAGGGGGCGGAGTACACTGAAGCTTTCTTT. Protein sequence: CASKEGAEYTEAFF.

The gene calls are TRBV5-4 and TRBJ1-2; D ambiguous. The CDR3 length is 13 residues. Germline loops: CDR1 SGHNT, CDR2 YYREEE (reference sequence). V shed 1 base and J shed 5 bases, with 9 bases lying between them. In DNA form, the CDR3 reads TGTGCCAGCAGCTTGAGTGAGCCTTATGGCTACACCTTC. It translates to CASSLSEPYGYTF.

This sequence joins TRBV23-1 and TRBJ1-6; 9 bases map to TRBD1. TRBV23-1 is known as an ORF, though its function is uncertain. This CDR3 has 14 amino acids. Germline trimming cut 8 bases from V and 9 bases from J; bases unmatched to any gene: 8. In DNA form, the CDR3 reads TGCGCCAGCTACCCCGGGACAGGGACTTCACCCCTCCACTTT. Encoded protein: CASYPGTGTSPLHF.

The genes are TRBV4-3 and TRBJ2-2, with D possibly being TRBD1 (5 bases). Trimming removed 1 base at V and 7 bases at J, with 13 bases between. There are 15 residues in the CDR3. Germline values: CDR1 LGHNA, CDR2 YSLEER. The DNA for the CDR3 is TGCGCCAGCAGCCAAGCAGCCCAAGGACACGGGGAGCTGTTTTTT. Its protein product is CASSQAAQGHGELFF.

The CDR3 DNA sequence: TGCAGCGTTGAAGGCGGGCGGTGGGATCTTCGAGAGACCCAGTACTTC. Protein sequence: CSVEGGRWDLRETQYF. This chain joins TRBV29-1 and TRBJ2-5; weak D call: TRBD2 (5 bases). This CDR3 comprises 16 residues. Germline lookup yields CDR1 SQVTM and CDR2 ANQGSEA. The germline V and J ends were trimmed by 1 base and 4 bases, with 19 bases remaining between them.

In nucleotides, the CDR3 is TGTGCCAGCAGCTTAGGGACAGGGACCTACGAGCAGTACTTC. This gives the protein CASSLGTGTYEQYF. The chain employs TRBV5-4 and TRBJ2-7, with TRBD1 matching over 9 bases. The junction had 2 bases not matched to a gene; V was cut back by 2 bases and J by 2 bases. This CDR3 region has 14 residues. Germline V gene sequence: CDR1 SGHNT, CDR2 YYREEE (reference sequence).

This chain links TRBV15 with TRBJ2-1; 9 bases line up with TRBD1. Germline V gene data show CDR1 as LNHNV and CDR2 as YYDKDF (reference sequence). The V gene end was trimmed by 2 bases and the J gene end by 4 bases; junction bases not matched to a gene: 3. The CDR3 has 15 amino acids. The CDR3 DNA reads TGTGCCACCAGCAGAAGGGACAGGGATTACAATGAGCAGTTCTTC. Its translation is CATSRRDRDYNEQFF.

The V and J genes are TRBV12-5 and TRBJ2-1; 8 nucleotides agree with TRBD2. The CDR3 extends over 12 amino acids. V was pared by 1 base and J by 10 bases, with 0 bases of the junction left unmatched. The germline CDR1 and CDR2 sequences are LGHNT and FRNRAP. The CDR3 is CASGLGGREQFF. CDR3 nucleotide sequence: TGTGCTAGTGGTTTGGGCGGGAGGGAGCAGTTCTTC.

In the case of this clone: This specimen includes other DNA sequences encoding the same CDR3. V and J are TRBV27 and TRBJ2-7; 7 bases are a match to TRBD1. This CDR3 has 14 residues. V was clipped by 5 bases and J by 0 bases; unmatched bases: 4. The germline gives CDR1 MNHEY, CDR2 SMNVEV (reference sequence). The DNA of the CDR3 is TGTGCCAGCAGTGGACAGGAAAGCTCCTACGAGCAGTACTTC. Translation gives CASSGQESSYEQYF.

This clone came up once. V gene TRBV18 combines with J gene TRBJ1-1; D uncertain. Germline CDR1 reads KGHSH; CDR2 reads LQKENI. The CDR3 is 13 residues long. V was pared by 4 bases and J by 0 bases, with 6 bases between. The CDR3 loop reads CASSLSVNTEAFF. CDR3 sequence (DNA): TGTGCCAGCTCACTCTCAGTGAACACTGAAGCTTTCTTT.

In DNA form, the CDR3 reads TGTGCCAGCAGTTACTCCAATAGCGGCTCCTACGAGCAGTACTTC. Protein product: CASSYSNSGSYEQYF. The gene calls are TRBV6-5 and TRBJ2-7; tentatively, D is TRBD2 (6 bases). Deletions cut 0 bases from V and 0 bases from J, with 9 bases between. The CDR3 has 15 amino acids. CDR1 MNHEY and CDR2 SVGAGI come from the germline V gene.

This chain joins TRBV27 and TRBJ2-4, with D tentatively TRBD2 (6 bases). This CDR3 comprises 14 residues. The V end was cut by 3 bases, the J end by 9 bases, with 15 bases between. Germline V lookup: CDR1 MNHEY, CDR2 SMNVEV (reference sequence). CDR3 amino acids: CASSFGGPRGIQYF. CDR3 DNA: TGTGCCAGCAGTTTTGGAGGGCCCCGGGGCATTCAGTACTTC.

The chain carries TRBV5-4 and TRBJ2-1, with TRBD2 identical over 10 bases. Germline V gene lookup returns CDR1 SGHNT and CDR2 YYREEE (reference sequence). V dropped 4 bases and J dropped 3; count of bases not matched to a gene: 13. This CDR3 is 18 amino acids long. CDR3 bases: TGTGCCAGCAGCACAGGCAGTGGAGCGGGAGGGCTCTACAATGAGCAGTTCTTC. Protein: CASSTGSGAGGLYNEQFF. The full variable domain, in which reference TRBV5-4 and TRBJ2-1 provide the parts outside the CDR3, is ETGVTQSPTHLIKTRGQQVTLRCSSQSGHNTVSWYQQALGQGPQFIFQYYREEENGRGNFPPRFSGLQFPNYSSELNVNALELDDSALYLCASSTGSGAGGLYNEQFFGPGTRLTVL.